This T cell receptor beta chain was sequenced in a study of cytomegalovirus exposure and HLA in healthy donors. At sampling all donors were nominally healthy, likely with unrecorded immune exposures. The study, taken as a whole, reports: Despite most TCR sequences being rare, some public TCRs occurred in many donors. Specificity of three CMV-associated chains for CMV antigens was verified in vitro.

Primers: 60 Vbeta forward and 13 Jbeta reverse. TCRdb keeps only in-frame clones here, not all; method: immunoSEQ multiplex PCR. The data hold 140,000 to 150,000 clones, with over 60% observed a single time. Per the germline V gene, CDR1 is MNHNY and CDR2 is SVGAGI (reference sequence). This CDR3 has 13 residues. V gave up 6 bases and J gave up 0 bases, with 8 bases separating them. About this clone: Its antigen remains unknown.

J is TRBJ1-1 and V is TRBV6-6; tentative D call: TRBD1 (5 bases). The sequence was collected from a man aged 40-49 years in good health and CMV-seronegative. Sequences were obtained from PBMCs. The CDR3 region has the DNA TGTGCCAGCAGGACAGATTTGAACACTGAAGCTTTCTTT. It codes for CASRTDLNTEAFF.